The 16 T cell receptor beta chains listed next were all sequenced from one sample in a study of monozygotic twins with inflammatory bowel disease. No DNA is given; TCRdb re-called the 5' RACE reads and lists each CDR3 protein once. The listing contains 350,000 to 400,000 distinct CDR3 sequences. The sequencing sample was made of blood. These receptors were obtained from a human donor with ulcerative colitis or Crohn's disease, or a healthy co-twin of an affected twin (not recorded which).

This chain uses TRBV7-6 with TRBJ2-3. Germline CDR1 and CDR2: SGHVS and FNYEAQ. This CDR3 comprises 13 residues. The CDR3 reads CASSFRITDTQYF.

This chain joins TRBV28 and TRBJ2-6; the TCRdb call, TRBD2, lacks DNA for checking. CDR1 and CDR2 from the germline V gene are MDHEN and SYDVKM. The CDR3 runs to 18 residues. CDR3 in amino acids: CASSLYLPPVSGANVLTF.

J is TRBJ2-7 and V is TRBV5-1; with no DNA, the TCRdb D assignment of TRBD1 cannot be verified. Germline values: CDR1 SGHRS, CDR2 YFSETQ. This CDR3 comprises 14 residues. This chain's CDR3 is CASSGGQGPYEQYF.

The rearrangement links TRBV25-1 to TRBJ2-7. Looked up from germline, CDR1 is MGHDK and CDR2 is SYGVNS. The CDR3 has 15 residues. This CDR3 is CASSASSGVAYEQYF.

The chain couples TRBV6-5 to TRBJ1-4; the D call from TCRdb, TRBD1, cannot be confirmed without DNA. CDR3 length: 13 residues. CDR1 and CDR2 (germline): MNHEY, SVGAGI. This CDR3 is CASTSGDNEKLFF.

The CDR3 sequence is CATSEMGATTDTQYF. V is TRBV24-1 and J is TRBJ2-3; TCRdb's assignment of TRBD1 cannot be checked, as there is no DNA. CDR1 is KGHDR and CDR2 is SFDVKD in the germline V gene. The CDR3 contains 15 residues.

The chain uses TRBV9 and TRBJ2-3; absent DNA, TCRdb's TRBD1 call cannot be checked. The CDR3 loop spans 17 amino acids. CDR1 is SGDLS, CDR2 YYNGEE, per germline. This CDR3 reads CASSQARGTTQTDTQYF.

The chain employs TRBV18 and TRBJ2-7. The CDR3 has 13 residues. In germline, CDR1 is KGHSH, CDR2 LQKENI. CDR3 residues: CASTTGSSYEQYF.

The J gene is TRBJ1-5, the V gene TRBV4-2. Germline assignment: CDR1 LGHNA and CDR2 YNFKEQ. The CDR3 totals 13 residues. The CDR3: CASSQEVHQPQHF.

This chain joins TRBV19 and TRBJ2-4; as DNA is missing, the TRBD2 call by TCRdb cannot be tested. This CDR3 region has 17 residues. The germline gives CDR1 LNHDA, CDR2 SQIVND (reference sequence). The CDR3 region is CASSTTSGGWAKNIQYF.

The J gene is TRBJ2-5, the V gene TRBV19; TCRdb outputs TRBD2, but without DNA this stays unchecked. Germline lookup yields CDR1 LNHDA and CDR2 SQIVND (reference sequence). This CDR3 spans 16 amino acids. CDR3 region: CASSIEAYPPSETQYF.

The chain carries TRBV15 and TRBJ1-4; the D call of TRBD1 rests on TCRdb alone, since no DNA is present to check it. Germline assignment: CDR1 LNHNV and CDR2 YYDKDF (reference sequence). The CDR3 is 14 amino acids. CDR3 amino acids: CATSRDQGNEKLFF.

The rearrangement joins TRBV20-1 to TRBJ2-7; TCRdb returns TRBD2, unconfirmable since there is no DNA. The length of the CDR3 is 11 residues. The germline V gene encodes CDR1 DFQATT and CDR2 SNEGSKA (reference sequence). This chain's CDR3 is CSASAGPEQYF.

This chain uses TRBV5-1 with TRBJ2-3; TCRdb proposes TRBD2, but this gene call is untestable without DNA. This CDR3 contains 16 residues. Germline V lookup: CDR1 SGHRS, CDR2 YFSETQ. CDR3 sequence: CASSRGTSGVADTQYF. Full variable domain (missing parts from reference TRBV5-1 and TRBJ2-3): KAGVTQTPRYLIKTRGQQVTLSCSPISGHRSVSWYQQTPGQGLQFLFEYFSETQRNKGNFPGRFSGRQFSNSRSEMNVSTLELGDSALYLCASSRGTSGVADTQYFGPGTRLTVL.

The rearrangement joins TRBV24-1 to TRBJ2-5; the TCRdb call, TRBD1, lacks DNA for checking. Germline V CDR1 and CDR2: KGHDR, SFDVKD. The CDR3 contains 15 residues. This CDR3 reads CATGDDRAEEETQYF.

The chain employs TRBV6-1 and TRBJ1-5; TCRdb calls TRBD1, which cannot be checked without DNA. Germline V lookup: CDR1 MNHNS, CDR2 SASEGT. This CDR3 comprises 14 residues. The CDR3 region is CASSLGGANQPQHF.